The 6 T cell receptor beta chains given below trace back to one sample, sequenced in a study of Ad26.COV2.S vaccination and SARS-CoV-2 variants. The assay was immunoSEQ multiplex PCR, and TCRdb's table has in-frame clones only and misses some. This sample has under 150,000 clones, with roughly 85% found just once. Sequencing was performed on peripheral blood, taken after recovery from COVID-19. Receptor source: a human donor who had recovered from COVID-19.

J is TRBJ1-1 and V is TRBV7-2; D may be TRBD1 (5 bases). The CDR3 loop spans 13 amino acids. Looked up from germline, CDR1 is SGHTA and CDR2 is FQGNSA. Between the trimmed V and J ends, which lost 6 bases and 5 bases, there was a span of 13 bases. Here the CDR3 DNA reads TGTGCCAGCAGGAGAGGAGGGGAGACTGAAGCTTTCTTT. This gives the protein CASRRGGETEAFF.

This chain joins TRBV6-1 and TRBJ2-3, with TRBD1 matching 7 bases. Trimming removed 3 bases from V and 2 bases from J; junction bases left unmatched: 8. The germline gives CDR1 MNHNS, CDR2 SASEGT. The CDR3 loop spans 16 amino acids. CDR3 residues: CASSERQGMNTDTQYF. The CDR3 DNA follows: TGTGCCAGCAGTGAGAGACAGGGAATGAACACAGATACGCAGTATTTT.

The chain employs TRBV11-3 and TRBJ2-1; no reliable D call. Deletions cut 1 base from V and 0 bases from J, with 10 bases between. The CDR3 covers 16 residues. Germline CDR1 reads SGHNT; CDR2 reads YENEEA. The CDR3 region has the DNA TGTGCCAGCAGCTTAGGGGCGACTGGCTCCTACAATGAGCAGTTCTTC. Translating gives CASSLGATGSYNEQFF.

DNA for the CDR3: TGTGCCAGCAGCTCCGGACAGGGGTGGGACACTGAAGCTTTCTTT. Amino acid sequence: CASSSGQGWDTEAFF. The genes are TRBV11-2 and TRBJ1-1; 9 bases align to TRBD1. The germline V gene has CDR1 SGHAT and CDR2 FQNNGV. The CDR3 loop spans 15 amino acids. V shed 4 bases and J 3 bases; nucleotides not matched to a gene: 6.

The V gene is TRBV2, the J gene TRBJ1-6, with TRBD1 identical over 9 bases. Germline lookup yields CDR1 SNHLY and CDR2 FYNNEI. The junction had 8 bases not matched to a gene; V was cut back by 5 bases and J by 9 bases. CDR3 length: 15 amino acids. CDR3 loop: CASSRTGEGGSPLHF. The CDR3 nucleotides read TGTGCCAGCAGTAGGACAGGGGAAGGTGGTTCACCCCTCCACTTT.

The rearrangement uses TRBV7-2 and TRBJ2-5, with no clear D. The V and J ends lost 2 bases and 2 bases respectively, with 9 bases between them. Germline V CDR1 and CDR2: SGHTA, FQGNSA. The CDR3 totals 14 residues. The CDR3 DNA reads TGTGCCAGCAGCTTATACTCGACTCAAGAGACCCAGTACTTC. Translation gives CASSLYSTQETQYF.